The sequence of this T cell receptor beta chain was determined in a study of T cell responses to AZD1222 COVID-19 vaccine (dated by TCRdb to 2020 to 2023). Describing the broader study: Because spike-specific TCR depth and breadth did not differ between the two schedules, AZD1222 recipients who got a second dose at roughly 4 weeks were pooled with those who got a second dose at roughly 12 weeks. Enrollment into the trials was organized by age into subgroups of 18-55, 56-69 and 70-plus years, and those subgroups contained 148, 28 and 57 TCR-sequenced participants, respectively. A total of 230 to 250 trial participants underwent TCR sequencing, of whom about 200 received two doses of AZD1222 and around 26 received two doses of the MenACWY control vaccine.

On this clone: No cognate antigen has been identified for it. No much larger clone is present one base from it, and per-base qualities are unavailable.

On the study overall, not on this receptor specifically: No day 14 peak-response samples were available, so repertoires were characterized only after the peak T cell response. The 56-69-year group was small, and its depth increase did not reach significance, likely because of low power. Epitopes outside the regions mutated in the B.1.351 and B.1.1.7 variants were reportedly recognized by nearly half of the unique spike-specific TCRs. After two AZD1222 doses, spike-specific TCR breadth and depth were significantly higher than at day 0 and than in MenACWY recipients. Participants were mostly white British, with more females than males. The authors suggested clonal diversity may have been underestimated. The vaccine-associated CD4 TCRs covered the entire spike protein, and the dominant responses fell in regions 160-218 and 743-854. Conclusions about previously exposed vaccinees are limited because only five or six AZD1222 recipients were SARS-CoV-2 seropositive at baseline.

V has 3 bases trimmed and J has 1 base trimmed; junction bases matching no gene number 2. In the germline V gene (reference sequence), CDR1 corresponds to GTSNPN and CDR2 to SVGIG. Including the terminal cysteine and phenylalanine, the CDR3 comprises 13 residues. Just the 39-base CDR3 DNA is kept, in frame starting at base 1. The CDR3 regions of human TCRbeta chains were analyzed by immunosequencing. The source study handled its data this way. TCRs in the repertoires were compared against a reference library of SARS-CoV-2-specific TCRs that had been generated with the MIRA antigen-specificity platform. Breadth was defined as the fraction of unique TCRs that were SARS-CoV-2-associated. Depth was defined as the fraction of total T cells that were SARS-CoV-2-associated. Using the MIRA data, each spike-specific TCR was mapped to the spike region that the TCR reacts to and placed in a CD4 or CD8 class. Log10-transformed breadth and depth values were compared by one-way ANOVA with Sidak's multiple comparisons tests. TCRdb took over this immuneACCESS table, retaining in-frame rearrangements with V and J assigned. Such tables are incomplete; in checked studies, under half of the missing clones stem from an unresolved V gene, and the remainder is unexplained. The V and J calls and clone size were taken over from that table, and D and trimming were inferred from the DNA. This sample is represented by about 100,000 clones; 80% to 90% of them were singletons. The ten largest clones capture about 6% of the sample.

What this sample's time point label stands for: baseline before first vaccination. Samples from vaccinated people were obtained from the UK trials COV001 and COV002, which included a single-blind randomized controlled phase 2/3 trial of AZD1222 (ChAdOx1 nCoV-19) in healthy adults. For TCRbeta chain sequencing, PBMC samples were collected from trial participants at day 0 and at day 28 after the second dose. This specimen consisted of peripheral blood, obtained on day 0 of AZD1222 vaccination. The V gene is TRBV30 and the J gene is TRBJ1-1, and 7 junctional nucleotides match TRBD1. This clonotype was obtained from an adult in good health. The CDR3 loop reads CAWRGQSNTEAFF. In nucleotides, the sequence is TGTGCCTGGAGGGGACAGTCGAACACTGAAGCTTTCTTT. Where the CDR3 stops, the reference TRBV30 and TRBJ1-1 genes take over; the full variable domain is SQTIHQWPATLVQPVGSPLSLECTVEGTSNPNLYWYRQAAGRGLQLLFYSVGIGQISSEVPQNLSASRPQDRQFILSSKKLLLSDSGFYLCAWRGQSNTEAFFGQGTRLTVV.